This TCR beta chain is drawn from a study of T cells in Graves' hyperthyroidism and ophthalmopathy (dated by TCRdb to the late 2010s). Looking at the study overall: Peripheral blood samples were taken at the time of initial diagnosis, prior to any treatment. The 100 discovery patients were randomly split 7:3 into training and test sets. Following sampling, methimazole starting at 30 mg daily was given to hyperthyroidism patients, and high-dose intravenous methylprednisolone was given to ophthalmopathy patients. To identify TCR V-J signatures that set the groups apart, the researchers used a discovery cohort of 100 patients, made up of under 45 with Graves' ophthalmopathy and approximately 57 with stable Graves' hyperthyroidism. Prospective prediction of ophthalmopathy was tested in an independent validation cohort of 18 to 20 hyperthyroidism patients and roughly 16 patients who later progressed to ophthalmopathy. TCR Vbeta CDR3 sequencing of 130 to 150 peripheral blood samples (around 45 ophthalmopathy, over 70 hyperthyroidism and approximately 17 progressor patients) is reported in the paper. In addition, the study compared T-cell repertoires in thyroid tissue and in blood from six Graves' hyperthyroidism patients.

This clonotype was observed a few times. The specificity of this receptor is unknown. No per-base quality is available; no much larger clone lies one base away. The full study reports these points: Most expanded thyroid clonotypes (frequency above 0.001) were also detected in blood, a finding suggesting that blood repertoires may reflect thyroid immune responses. A model built on a 13 V-J signature distinguished ophthalmopathy from stable hyperthyroidism, reaching roughly 88% sensitivity and 81.08% specificity in cross-validation and 80%/75% in testing. No statistical method was used to fix the sample size in advance, and group allocation was not hidden from the investigators. In validation, the model predicted progression to ophthalmopathy a median of roughly six months before onset, with about 67% sensitivity and nearly 75% specificity.

The hyperthyroidism patients were between 18 and 65 years old and newly diagnosed, with a disease duration of less than 2 months. Exclusion was applied to patients with uncontrolled infections, other autoimmune diseases, pregnancy or lactation. Diagnoses were established on the basis of clinical symptoms, serum thyroxine and TRAb, thyroid ultrasound, and orbital computed tomography. Blood from progressor patients was collected at the time of first diagnosis with hyperthyroidism, before any ophthalmopathy symptoms had appeared. Ficoll-Paque density gradient centrifugation was used to isolate PBMCs from 8.5 to 10 ml of fresh peripheral blood. Patients classed as progressors first received a Graves' hyperthyroidism diagnosis and then went on to develop ophthalmopathy during follow-up. Total RNA was extracted with Trizol reagent, and quality was checked on an Agilent 2100 Bioanalyzer. Trimming costs V 5 bases and J 0 bases, and their ends lie 20 bases apart. The germline V gene (reference sequence) specifies PRHDT as CDR1 and FYEKMQ as CDR2. From the cysteine up to the phenylalanine, the CDR3 has a length of 19 residues. Only CDR3 DNA remains: 57 bases, in frame from the first base.

The TCR beta CDR3 regions were amplified from the RNA transcripts. A first-round RT-PCR of the TCR CDR3 used the HTBI primer set with the Qiagen OneStep RT-PCR kit. The libraries were constructed in a second round of multiplex PCR and then size-selected and purified. Libraries were sequenced paired-end with 100 bp reads on an Illumina HiSeq2000. In the authors' own workflow: SOAPnuke was used to process the raw data, throwing out any read that contained adapters or uncalled bases, had a mean Phred below 15, or lacked an exact constant-primer or identifier match. High-quality paired reads were merged using COPE v1.2.5, and each unique nucleotide sequence was defined as a clonotype. Clonotypes were aligned to IMGT TRBV, TRBD and TRBJ reference segments using MiTCR v1.1. Only V-J combinations with frequency above 0.0001, covering 99.2% of repertoires, were analysed. The TCS score was defined as F50 (clonal expansion) divided by E x V (chaos), with BLOSUM62-based TCRdist calculated between CDR3 peptides within each V-J. Welch's t-statistics and random forest reduced just over 500 V-J features to roughly 13, which were used in a naive Bayes classifier (R e1071). The public reads were reprocessed in TCRdb via fastp at Q25 and MiXCR, keeping in-frame beta chains. Each CDR3 protein gets just one entry, which takes the most common genes and DNA from the rows behind it. The V and J calls reflect TCRdb's pipeline rather than the authors' work. Across this sample there are 550,000 to 850,000 distinct CDR3 sequences, with approximately 18% seen only once. The top ten hold over 15% of the sample.

The sequence joins TRBV13 to TRBJ1-6; possibly the D gene is TRBD1, per 5 matching bases. The sequence derives from a woman in her forties or fifties with Graves' hyperthyroidism that later progressed to Graves' ophthalmopathy. The sample was blood. The CDR3 protein: CASSGGGEGMSSYNSPLHF. The DNA reads as follows: TGTGCCAGCAGCGGTGGGGGGGAAGGAATGAGCTCCTATAATTCACCCCTCCACTTT.